This is a list of T cell receptor beta chains from one sample in a study of OX40 agonist ivuxolimab in advanced cancers. Repertoires were generated with immunoSEQ multiplex PCR, while TCRdb's copy carries only in-frame clones and drops some. The data show 55,000 to 65,000 clones, approximately 90% seen once. This material consisted of CD4+ or CD8+ T cells sorted from blood, taken in a trial of the OX40 agonist ivuxolimab. These TCRs come from an adult with an advanced solid tumor such as melanoma, head and neck, liver or kidney cancer. Both conserved end residues are part of each CDR3. The order of the fields is CDR3 protein, V gene, J gene.

CSVDSGSYNEQFF	TRBV29-1	TRBJ2-1
CSVEDPGGGFIETQYF	TRBV29-1	TRBJ2-5
CASSLAANRGAYGYTF	TRBV7-8	TRBJ1-2
CASRGTSGRITYNEQFF	TRBV19	TRBJ2-1
CASSLGHGSLSYEQYF	TRBV5-1	TRBJ2-7
CAISGTGTSAYNEQFF	TRBV10-3	TRBJ2-1
CASSYSNANTGELFF	TRBV6-5	TRBJ2-2
CAWSGDRGRDTEAFF	TRBV30	TRBJ1-1
CATGYGYTF	TRBV28	TRBJ1-2
CASRGRTVWQPQHF	TRBV28	TRBJ1-5